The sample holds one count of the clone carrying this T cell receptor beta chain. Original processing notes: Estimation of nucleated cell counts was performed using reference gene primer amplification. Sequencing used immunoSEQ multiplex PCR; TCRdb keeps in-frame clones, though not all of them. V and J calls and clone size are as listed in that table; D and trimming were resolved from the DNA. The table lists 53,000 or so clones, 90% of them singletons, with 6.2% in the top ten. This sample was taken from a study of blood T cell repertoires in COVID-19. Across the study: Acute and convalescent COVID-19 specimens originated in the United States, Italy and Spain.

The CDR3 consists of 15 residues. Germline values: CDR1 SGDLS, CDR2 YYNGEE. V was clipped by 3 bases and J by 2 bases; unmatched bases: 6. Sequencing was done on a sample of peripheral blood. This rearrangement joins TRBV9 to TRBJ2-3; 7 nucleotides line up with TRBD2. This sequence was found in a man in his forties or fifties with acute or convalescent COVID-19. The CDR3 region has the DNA TGTGCCAGCAGCGATCAAGCGGGGAACACAGATACGCAGTATTTT. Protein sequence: CASSDQAGNTDTQYF.